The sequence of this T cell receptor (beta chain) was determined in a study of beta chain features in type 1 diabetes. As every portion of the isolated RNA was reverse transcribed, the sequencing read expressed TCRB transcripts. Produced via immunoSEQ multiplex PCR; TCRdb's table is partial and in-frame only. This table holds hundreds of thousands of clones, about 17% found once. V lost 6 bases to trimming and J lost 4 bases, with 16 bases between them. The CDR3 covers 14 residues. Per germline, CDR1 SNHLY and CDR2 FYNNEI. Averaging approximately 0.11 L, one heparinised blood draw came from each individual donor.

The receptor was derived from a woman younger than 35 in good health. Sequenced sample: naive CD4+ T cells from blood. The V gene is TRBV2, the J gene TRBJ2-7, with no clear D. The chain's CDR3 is CASSASQLVYEQYF. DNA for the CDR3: TGTGCCAGCAGCGCCTCTCAGCTCGTATACGAGCAGTACTTC. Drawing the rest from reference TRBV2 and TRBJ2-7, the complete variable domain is EPEVTQTPSHQVTQMGQEVILRCVPISNHLYFYWYRQILGQKVEFLVSFYNNEISEKSEIFDDQFSVERPDGSNFTLKIRSTKLEDSAMYFCASSASQLVYEQYFGPGTRLTVT.